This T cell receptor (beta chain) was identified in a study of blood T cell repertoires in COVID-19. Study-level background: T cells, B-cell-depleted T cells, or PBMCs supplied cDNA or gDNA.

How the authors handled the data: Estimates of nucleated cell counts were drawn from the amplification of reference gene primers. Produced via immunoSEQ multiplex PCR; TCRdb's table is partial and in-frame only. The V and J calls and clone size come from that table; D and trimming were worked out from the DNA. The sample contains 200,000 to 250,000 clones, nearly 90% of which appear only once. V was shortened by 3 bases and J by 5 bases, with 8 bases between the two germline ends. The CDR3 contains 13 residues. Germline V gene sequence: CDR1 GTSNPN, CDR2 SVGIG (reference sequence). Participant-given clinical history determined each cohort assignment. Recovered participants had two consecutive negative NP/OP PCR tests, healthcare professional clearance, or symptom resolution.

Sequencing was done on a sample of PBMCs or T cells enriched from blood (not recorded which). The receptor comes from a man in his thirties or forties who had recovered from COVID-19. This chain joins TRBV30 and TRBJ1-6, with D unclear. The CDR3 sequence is CAWSAYDNSPLHF. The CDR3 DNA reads TGTGCCTGGAGCGCGTATGATAATTCACCCCTCCACTTT.